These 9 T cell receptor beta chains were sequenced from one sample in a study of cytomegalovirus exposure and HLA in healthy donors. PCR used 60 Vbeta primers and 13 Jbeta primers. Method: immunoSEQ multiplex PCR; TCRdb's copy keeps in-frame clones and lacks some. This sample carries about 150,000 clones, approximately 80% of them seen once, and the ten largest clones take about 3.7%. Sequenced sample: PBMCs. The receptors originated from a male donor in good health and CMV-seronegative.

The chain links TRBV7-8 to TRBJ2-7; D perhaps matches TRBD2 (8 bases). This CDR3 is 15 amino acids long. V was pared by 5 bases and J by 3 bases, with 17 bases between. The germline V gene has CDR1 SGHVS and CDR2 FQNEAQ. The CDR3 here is CASSRGGTAIYEQYF. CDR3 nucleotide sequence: TGTGCCAGCAGCCGGGGGGGGACAGCGATCTACGAGCAGTACTTC.

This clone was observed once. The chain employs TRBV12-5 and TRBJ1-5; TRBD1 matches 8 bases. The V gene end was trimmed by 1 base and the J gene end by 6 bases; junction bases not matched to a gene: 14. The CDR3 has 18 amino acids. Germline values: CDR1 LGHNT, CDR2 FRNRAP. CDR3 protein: CASGLDRGTLSGSQPQHF. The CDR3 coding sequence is TGTGCTAGTGGTTTGGACAGGGGGACCTTATCAGGAAGTCAGCCCCAGCATTTT.

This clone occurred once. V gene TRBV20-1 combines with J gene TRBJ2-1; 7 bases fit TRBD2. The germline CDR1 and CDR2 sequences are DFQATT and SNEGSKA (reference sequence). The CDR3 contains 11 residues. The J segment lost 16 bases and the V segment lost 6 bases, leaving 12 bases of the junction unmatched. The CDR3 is CSAHRGGGFFF. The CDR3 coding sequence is TGCAGTGCGCATCGAGGCGGGGGATTTTTCTTC.

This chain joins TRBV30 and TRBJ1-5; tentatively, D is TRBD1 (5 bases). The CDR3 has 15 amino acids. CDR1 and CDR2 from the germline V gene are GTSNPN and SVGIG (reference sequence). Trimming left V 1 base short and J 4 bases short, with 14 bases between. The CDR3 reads CAWSARGSGNQPQHF. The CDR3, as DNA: TGTGCCTGGAGTGCCCGGGGGAGTGGGAATCAGCCCCAGCATTTT.

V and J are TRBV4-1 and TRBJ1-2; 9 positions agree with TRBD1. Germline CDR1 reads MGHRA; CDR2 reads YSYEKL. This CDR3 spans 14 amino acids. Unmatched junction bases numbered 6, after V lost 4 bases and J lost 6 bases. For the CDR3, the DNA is TGCGCCAGCAGCCCGGGACAGGGTTTGAATGGCTACACCTTC. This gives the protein CASSPGQGLNGYTF.

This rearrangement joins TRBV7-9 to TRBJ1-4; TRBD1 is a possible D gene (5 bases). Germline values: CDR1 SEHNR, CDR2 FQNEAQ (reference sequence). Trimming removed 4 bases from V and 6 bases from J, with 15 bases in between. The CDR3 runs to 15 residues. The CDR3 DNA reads TGTGCCAGCAGCTCTTACGGGGGTGGGGATGAAAAACTGTTTTTT. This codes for CASSSYGGGDEKLFF.

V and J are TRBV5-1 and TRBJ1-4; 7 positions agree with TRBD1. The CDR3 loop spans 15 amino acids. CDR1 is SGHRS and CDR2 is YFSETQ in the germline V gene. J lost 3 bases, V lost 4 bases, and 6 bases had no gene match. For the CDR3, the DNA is TGCGCCAGCAGCCCCCGGGACAGCTCTAATGAAAAACTGTTTTTT. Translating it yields CASSPRDSSNEKLFF.

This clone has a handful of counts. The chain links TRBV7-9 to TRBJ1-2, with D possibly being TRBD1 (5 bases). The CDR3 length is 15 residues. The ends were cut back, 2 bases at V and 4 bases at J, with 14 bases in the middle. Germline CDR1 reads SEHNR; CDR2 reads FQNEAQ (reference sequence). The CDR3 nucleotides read TGTGCCAGCAGCTTATCGGGGGGGACTTCCTATGGCTACACCTTC. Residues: CASSLSGGTSYGYTF.

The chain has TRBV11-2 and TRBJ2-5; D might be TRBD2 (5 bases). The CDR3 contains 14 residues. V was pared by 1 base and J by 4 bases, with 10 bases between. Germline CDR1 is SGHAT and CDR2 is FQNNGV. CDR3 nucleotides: TGTGCCAGCAGCTTAGGCCCGGGGAGAGAGACCCAGTACTTC. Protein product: CASSLGPGRETQYF.